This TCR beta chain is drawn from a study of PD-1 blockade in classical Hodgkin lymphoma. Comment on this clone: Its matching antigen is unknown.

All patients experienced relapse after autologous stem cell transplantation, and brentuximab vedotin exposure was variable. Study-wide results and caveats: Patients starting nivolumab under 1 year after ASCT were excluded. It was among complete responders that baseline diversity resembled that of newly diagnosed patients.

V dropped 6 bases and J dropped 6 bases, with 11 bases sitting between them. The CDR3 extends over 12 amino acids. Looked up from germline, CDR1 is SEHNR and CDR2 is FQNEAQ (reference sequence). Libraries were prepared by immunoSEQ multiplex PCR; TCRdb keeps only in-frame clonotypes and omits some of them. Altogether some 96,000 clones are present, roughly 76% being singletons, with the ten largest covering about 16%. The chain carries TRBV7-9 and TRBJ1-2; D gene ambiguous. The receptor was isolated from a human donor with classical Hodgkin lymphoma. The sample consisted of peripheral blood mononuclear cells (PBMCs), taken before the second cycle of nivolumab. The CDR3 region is CASSSVGHGYTF. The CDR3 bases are TGTGCCAGCAGTTCGGTAGGGCATGGCTACACCTTC.